Presented here are 25 T cell receptor beta chains from one specimen sequenced in a study of identifying expanded T cells in peripheral blood. Data came from immunoSEQ multiplex PCR; TCRdb stores just in-frame clones and leaves some out. The table lists 80,000 to 90,000 clones, over 75% of them singletons, with 2.8% in the top ten. Sequenced input: blood. The source is a person aged 18-70 years in good health.

The gene calls are TRBV4-1 and TRBJ2-7, with 9 bases that match TRBD2. Germline-derived CDR1 and CDR2 are MGHRA and YSYEKL. J lost 4 bases, V lost 0 bases, and 7 bases had no gene match. The CDR3 is 16 amino acids. The CDR3 loop is CASSQDRLAGWYEQYF. The CDR3 nucleotides are TGCGCCAGCAGCCAAGATCGTCTAGCGGGGTGGTACGAGCAGTACTTC.

The chain couples TRBV30 to TRBJ2-3; possibly TRBD1 for D (6 bases). Germline values: CDR1 GTSNPN, CDR2 SVGIG (reference sequence). This CDR3 is built from 12 residues. CDR3: CARGTLTDTQYF. Here the CDR3 DNA reads TGTGCTAGGGGGACACTTACAGATACGCAGTATTTT.

This chain uses TRBV11-2 with TRBJ1-1, with a possible D match to TRBD1 (5 bases). Trimming removed 6 bases from V and 1 base from J, with 12 bases in between. The CDR3 is 14 amino acids. The germline V gene encodes CDR1 SGHAT and CDR2 FQNNGV. CDR3 in amino acids: CASRQRQTNTEAFF. Written as DNA, the CDR3 is TGTGCCAGCAGACAAAGACAGACGAACACTGAAGCTTTCTTT. The full variable domain, completed using reference TRBV11-2 and TRBJ1-1, is EAGVAQSPRYKIIEKRQSVAFWCNPISGHATLYWYQQILGQGPKLLIQFQNNGVVDDSQLPKDRFSAERLKGVDSTLKIQPAKLEDSAVYLCASRQRQTNTEAFFGQGTRLTVV.

This clone was counted once. The junction departs from the called germline gene at one end, perhaps through a read error. Here the CDR3 DNA reads TGTGCCAGCAGTTTGCCCTCTAGAATGAACCTTCTTTTT. The encoded protein is CASSLPSRMNLLF. This chain links TRBV28 with TRBJ2-3; D is unresolved. The length of the CDR3 is 13 residues. Looked up from germline, CDR1 is MDHEN and CDR2 is SYDVKM.

The chain is built from TRBV20-1 and TRBJ2-7; D ambiguous. The CDR3 loop spans 11 amino acids. With 3 bases removed from V and 5 bases from J, the gap between germline ends came to 8 bases. Per germline, CDR1 DFQATT and CDR2 SNEGSKA (reference sequence). The chain's CDR3 is CSASPHNEQYF. The CDR3 DNA reads TGCAGTGCTAGCCCACACAACGAGCAGTACTTC.

This clone was seen once. The gene calls are TRBV7-3 and TRBJ2-5; D might be TRBD1 or TRBD2, each matching 5 bases. Germline V gene sequence: CDR1 SGHTA, CDR2 FQGTGA. Trimming shortened V by 3 bases and J by 5 bases, and 10 bases separated the two germline ends. The length of the CDR3 is 13 residues. The CDR3 sequence is CASSFFGAETQYF. CDR3 DNA: TGTGCCAGCAGCTTTTTCGGGGCGGAGACCCAGTACTTC.

The V call is TRBV5-6, the J call TRBJ2-3; 9 nucleotides agree with TRBD1. Germline CDR1 is SGHDT and CDR2 is YYEEEE. Unmatched junction bases numbered 10, after V lost 3 bases and J lost 14 bases. The CDR3 runs 13 residues. CDR3 coding DNA: TGTGCCAGCAGCTCCAATAAGGGGACAGGGCGGTATTTT. This gives the protein CASSSNKGTGRYF. Filled out from reference TRBV5-6 and TRBJ2-3, the complete variable domain reads DAGVTQSPTHLIKTRGQQVTLRCSPKSGHDTVSWYQQALGQGPQFIFQYYEEEERQRGNFPDRFSGHQFPNYSSELNVNALLLGDSALYLCASSSNKGTGRYFGPGTRLTVL.

This chain joins TRBV7-8 and TRBJ2-7; tentatively, D is TRBD1 (5 bases). CDR3 size: 14 residues. V lost 4 bases, J lost 0 bases, and 10 bases lay in between. Per germline, CDR1 SGHVS and CDR2 FQNEAQ. The CDR3 region is CASSSTVPSYEQYF. For the CDR3, the DNA is TGTGCCAGCAGCTCGACAGTGCCCTCCTACGAGCAGTACTTC.

The rearrangement links TRBV7-6 to TRBJ2-1; TRBD1 matches at 8 bases. The CDR3 has 16 residues. Germline CDR1 and CDR2: SGHVS and FNYEAQ. After removal of 3 bases from V and 0 bases from J, the junction contained 4 bases not matched to a gene. The CDR3 bases are TGTGCCAGCAGCTTCCTGACAGGGGACTCCTACAATGAGCAGTTCTTC. Translating it yields CASSFLTGDSYNEQFF. Looking up the rest from reference TRBV7-6 and TRBJ2-1 gives the full variable domain: GAGVSQSPRYKVTKRGQDVALRCDPISGHVSLYWYRQALGQGPEFLTYFNYEAQQDKSGLPNDRFSAERPEGSISTLTIQRTEQRDSAMYRCASSFLTGDSYNEQFFGPGTRLTVL.

This chain links TRBV5-4 with TRBJ1-2; a weak D match, TRBD1 (5 bases). The CDR3 is 13 amino acids. CDR1 and CDR2 (germline): SGHNT, YYREEE (reference sequence). V was shortened by 0 bases and J by 8 bases, with 11 bases between the two germline ends. For the CDR3, the DNA is TGTGCCAGCAGCTTGGTTGCGGGGGACGGCTACACCTTC. Translating it yields CASSLVAGDGYTF.

The rearrangement uses TRBV19 and TRBJ2-1; 16 bases align to TRBD2. The CDR3 extends over 13 amino acids. Trimming took 10 bases from V and 8 from J; bases not matched to a gene: 2. CDR1 and CDR2 (germline): LNHDA, SQIVND (reference sequence). CDR3 loop: CATGTSGRDEQFF. CDR3 sequence (DNA): TGTGCCACCGGGACTAGCGGGAGGGATGAGCAGTTCTTC.

The chain couples TRBV6-5 to TRBJ2-1; 12 positions agree with TRBD2. The CDR3 covers 13 residues. Per germline, CDR1 MNHEY and CDR2 SVGAGI. With 7 bases clipped from V and 8 bases from J, the junction kept 3 bases outside the gene matches. DNA for the CDR3: TGTGCCAGCACCCCTAGCGGGAGGGATGAGCAGTTCTTC. This codes for CASTPSGRDEQFF.

The chain carries TRBV7-2 and TRBJ2-7; D call uncertain. Germline-derived CDR1 and CDR2 are SGHTA and FQGNSA. With 1 base removed from V and 0 bases from J, the gap between germline ends came to 7 bases. This CDR3 spans 14 amino acids. The CDR3 sequence: CASSLVATSYEQYF. The CDR3 nucleotides read TGTGCCAGCAGCTTAGTTGCGACCTCCTACGAGCAGTACTTC.

The rearrangement uses TRBV29-1 and TRBJ1-4, with 7 nucleotides matching TRBD1. The CDR3 runs to 14 residues. J gave up 4 bases and V 4 bases, and 6 bases lay outside the gene matches. Germline CDR1 SQVTM, CDR2 ANQGSEA. CDR3 sequence reads: CSVVEGARNEKLFF. CDR3 coding DNA: TGCAGCGTTGTTGAGGGGGCGCGTAATGAAAAACTGTTTTTT.

The chain has TRBV29-1 and TRBJ1-5; no clear D gene. V shed 4 bases and J shed 7 bases, with 5 bases lying between them. Germline loops: CDR1 SQVTM, CDR2 ANQGSEA. This CDR3 contains 10 residues. The CDR3 DNA reads TGCAGCGTTGTGGTCCAGCCCCAGCATTTT. Translated: CSVVVQPQHF.

The V call is TRBV9, the J call TRBJ2-6; D could derive from TRBD1 or TRBD2 (5 bases each). Trimming removed 0 bases from V and 4 bases from J, with 11 bases in between. The CDR3 loop spans 16 amino acids. Germline CDR1 is SGDLS and CDR2 is YYNGEE. The CDR3 loop reads CASSVGWGTGANVLTF. The DNA of the CDR3 is TGTGCCAGCAGCGTAGGGTGGGGGACCGGGGCCAACGTCCTGACTTTC.

J is TRBJ2-7 and V is TRBV10-3; 8 bases fit TRBD1. CDR1 and CDR2 (germline): ENHRY, SYGVKD. The J segment lost 2 bases and the V segment lost 2 bases, leaving 8 bases of the junction unmatched. The CDR3 has 16 residues. CDR3 nucleotide sequence: TGTGCCATCAGTGAGCCAGGACAGGGCTATGCCTACGAGCAGTACTTC. As protein: CAISEPGQGYAYEQYF.

The chain joins TRBV7-3 to TRBJ2-1; 10 bases align to TRBD1. The germline gives CDR1 SGHTA, CDR2 FQGTGA. The V and J ends lost 5 bases and 7 bases, in that order; junction bases with no gene match: 11. The CDR3 runs 16 residues. The CDR3 reads CASSLTRDRGSNEQFF. The CDR3 region has the DNA TGTGCCAGCAGCCTCACCCGGGACAGGGGATCAAATGAGCAGTTCTTC.

The gene calls are TRBV10-1 and TRBJ2-1, with D perhaps matching TRBD2 (6 bases). The V gene's germline CDR1 is WNHNN and CDR2 SYGVQD (reference sequence). The V end lost 6 bases, the J end lost 12 bases, and 15 bases lay between the germline ends. The CDR3 contains 12 residues. As DNA, the CDR3 is TGCGCCAGCAGCCAGCCAGGTAGCGGGCAGTTCTTC. This encodes CASSQPGSGQFF.

The rearrangement joins TRBV2 to TRBJ1-3, with 7 bases aligning to TRBD1. V was clipped by 6 bases and J by 6 bases; unmatched bases: 8. CDR1 and CDR2 from the germline V gene are SNHLY and FYNNEI. This CDR3 is 14 amino acids long. CDR3 sequence (DNA): TGTGCCAGCAGGAGACAGGGAGGGGAAAACACCATATATTTT. Encoded protein: CASRRQGGENTIYF.

The rearrangement joins TRBV19 to TRBJ1-3; D uncertain. The CDR3 is 12 amino acids. V dropped 6 bases and J dropped 2 bases, with 5 bases sitting between them. Germline assignment: CDR1 LNHDA and CDR2 SQIVND (reference sequence). For the CDR3, the DNA is TGTGCCAGTAGCCAAGCTGGAAACACCATATATTTT. This codes for CASSQAGNTIYF.

CDR3 DNA sequence: TGTGCCAGCAGTACCTCAGGAGGTACAGATACGCAGTATTTT. Protein product: CASSTSGGTDTQYF. The rearrangement uses TRBV28 and TRBJ2-3; the D gene is possibly TRBD2 (5 bases). CDR1 MDHEN and CDR2 SYDVKM come from the germline V gene. The CDR3 runs to 14 residues. With 5 bases removed from V and 3 bases from J, the gap between germline ends came to 12 bases.

The gene calls are TRBV5-1 and TRBJ2-5; D remains unclear. Deletions cut 0 bases from V and 7 bases from J, with 10 bases between. Germline V gene sequence: CDR1 SGHRS, CDR2 YFSETQ. The CDR3 spans 13 residues. The CDR3 DNA reads as TGCGCCAGCAGCTTGGTCCCACGCGGGACCCAGTACTTC. Its protein is CASSLVPRGTQYF. The whole variable domain, filled in from reference TRBV5-1 and TRBJ2-5, reads KAGVTQTPRYLIKTRGQQVTLSCSPISGHRSVSWYQQTPGQGLQFLFEYFSETQRNKGNFPGRFSGRQFSNSRSEMNVSTLELGDSALYLCASSLVPRGTQYFGPGTRLLVL.

By sample fraction, this clone is medium-sized. The rearrangement uses TRBV10-3 and TRBJ2-7; the match to TRBD1 covers 7 bases. V dropped 2 bases and J dropped 6; count of bases not matched to a gene: 10. The germline gives CDR1 ENHRY, CDR2 SYGVKD. This CDR3 is 15 amino acids long. This chain's CDR3 is CAISEPDADRAEQYF. CDR3 coding DNA: TGTGCCATCAGTGAGCCCGATGCAGACAGGGCCGAGCAGTACTTC.

The CDR3 loop is CASSEAASGYGYTF. The CDR3 DNA sequence: TGTGCCAGCAGTGAGGCAGCATCGGGCTATGGCTACACCTTC. The rearrangement links TRBV6-1 to TRBJ1-2; no clear D gene. The CDR3 extends over 14 amino acids. Per germline, CDR1 MNHNS and CDR2 SASEGT. Trimming shortened V by 3 bases and J by 4 bases, and 12 bases separated the two germline ends.